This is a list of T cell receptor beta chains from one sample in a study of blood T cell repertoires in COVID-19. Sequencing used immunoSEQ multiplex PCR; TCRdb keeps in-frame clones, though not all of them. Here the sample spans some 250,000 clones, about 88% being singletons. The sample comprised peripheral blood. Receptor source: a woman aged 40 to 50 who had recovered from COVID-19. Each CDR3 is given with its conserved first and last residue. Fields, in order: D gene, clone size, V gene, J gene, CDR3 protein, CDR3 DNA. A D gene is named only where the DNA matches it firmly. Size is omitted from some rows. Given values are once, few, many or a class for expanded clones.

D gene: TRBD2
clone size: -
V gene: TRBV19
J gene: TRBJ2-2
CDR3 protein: CASSMVAGHTGELFF
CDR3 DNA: TGTGCCAGTAGTATGGTAGCGGGGCACACCGGGGAGCTGTTTTTT

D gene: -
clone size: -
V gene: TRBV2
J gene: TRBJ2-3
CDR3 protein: CASLSDTDTQYF
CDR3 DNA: TGTGCCAGCCTCAGTGACACAGATACGCAGTATTTT

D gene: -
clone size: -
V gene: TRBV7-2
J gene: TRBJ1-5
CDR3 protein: CASSPSGGNQPQHF
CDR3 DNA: TGTGCCAGCAGCCCCTCCGGAGGGAATCAGCCCCAGCATTTT

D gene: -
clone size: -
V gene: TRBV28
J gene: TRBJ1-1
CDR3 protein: CASRVPLGPMAEAFF
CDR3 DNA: TGTGCCAGCAGAGTTCCCCTGGGCCCCATGGCTGAAGCTTTCTTT

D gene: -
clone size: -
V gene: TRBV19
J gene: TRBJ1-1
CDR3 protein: CASSIGARQNTEAFF
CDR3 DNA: TGTGCCAGTAGTATAGGCGCACGACAGAACACTGAAGCTTTCTTT

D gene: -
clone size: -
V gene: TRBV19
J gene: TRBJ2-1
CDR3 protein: CASSIDPRGAEQFF
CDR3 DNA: TGTGCCAGTAGTATAGATCCCAGGGGGGCTGAGCAGTTCTTC

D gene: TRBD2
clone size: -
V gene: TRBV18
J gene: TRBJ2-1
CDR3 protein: CASSPGTSSYNEQFF
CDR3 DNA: TGTGCCAGCTCACCGGGGACTAGCTCGTACAATGAGCAGTTCTTC

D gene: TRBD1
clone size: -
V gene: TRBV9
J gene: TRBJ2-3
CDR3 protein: CASSAHSQGAITDTQYF
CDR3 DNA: TGTGCCAGCAGCGCCCATTCCCAGGGGGCCATCACAGATACGCAGTATTTT

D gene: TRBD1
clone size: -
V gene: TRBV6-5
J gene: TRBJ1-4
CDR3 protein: CASSYTPPQGGEKLFF
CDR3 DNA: TGTGCCAGCAGTTACACCCCCCCCCAGGGGGGTGAAAAACTGTTTTTT

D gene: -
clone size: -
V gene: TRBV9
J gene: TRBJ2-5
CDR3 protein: CASSPRLGASAQYF
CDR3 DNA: TGTGCCAGCAGCCCCCGGTTGGGAGCCTCGGCCCAGTACTTC

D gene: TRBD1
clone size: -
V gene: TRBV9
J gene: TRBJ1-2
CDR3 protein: CASTETGGGYGYTF
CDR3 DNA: TGTGCCAGCACCGAAACAGGGGGCGGCTATGGCTACACCTTC

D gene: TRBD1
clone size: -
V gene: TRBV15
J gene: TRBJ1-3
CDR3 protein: CATVGRGLSGNTIYF
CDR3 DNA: TGTGCCACCGTGGGCAGGGGGTTATCAGGAAACACCATATATTTT

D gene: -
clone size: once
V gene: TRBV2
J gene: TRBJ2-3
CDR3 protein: CATQGPSSTHTDTQYF
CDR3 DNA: TGTGCCACGCAGGGTCCGTCCTCAACCCACACAGATACGCAGTATTTT

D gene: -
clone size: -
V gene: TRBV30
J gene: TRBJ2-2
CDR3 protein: CAWTIRWSTGELFF
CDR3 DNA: TGTGCCTGGACCATACGGTGGTCCACCGGGGAGCTGTTTTTT

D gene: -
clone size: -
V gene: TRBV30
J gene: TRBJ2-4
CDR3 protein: CAWSVKAKNIQYF
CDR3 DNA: TGTGCCTGGAGCGTAAAAGCCAAAAACATTCAGTACTTC

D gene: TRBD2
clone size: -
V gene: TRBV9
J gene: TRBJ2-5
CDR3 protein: CASSVAAGGGETQYF
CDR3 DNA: TGTGCCAGCAGCGTAGCGGCGGGAGGGGGAGAGACCCAGTACTTC

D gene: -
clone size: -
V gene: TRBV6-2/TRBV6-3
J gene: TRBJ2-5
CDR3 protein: CASSYGGVETQYF
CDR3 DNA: TGTGCCAGCAGTTATGGGGGCGTGGAGACCCAGTACTTC

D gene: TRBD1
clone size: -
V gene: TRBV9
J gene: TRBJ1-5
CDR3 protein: CASSVGGTGAEQPQHF
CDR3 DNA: TGTGCCAGCAGCGTAGGTGGGACAGGGGCGGAACAGCCCCAGCATTTT

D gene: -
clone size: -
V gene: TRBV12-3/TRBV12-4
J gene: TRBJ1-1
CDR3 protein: CASSSTGGTEAFF
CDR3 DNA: TGTGCCAGCAGTTCAACGGGGGGCACTGAAGCTTTCTTT

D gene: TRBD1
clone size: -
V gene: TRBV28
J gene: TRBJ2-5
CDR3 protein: CASSLPGTGWETQYF
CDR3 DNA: TGTGCCAGCAGTTTACCCGGGACAGGGTGGGAGACCCAGTACTTC

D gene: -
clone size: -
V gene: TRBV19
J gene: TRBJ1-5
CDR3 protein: CASTDSAHYQPQHF
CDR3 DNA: TGTGCCAGTACCGACTCTGCCCATTACCAGCCCCAGCATTTT

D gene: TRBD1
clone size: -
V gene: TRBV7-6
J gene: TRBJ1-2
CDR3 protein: CASSPSGGQRTF
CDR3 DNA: TGTGCCAGCAGCCCCAGCGGGGGACAGCGGACCTTC

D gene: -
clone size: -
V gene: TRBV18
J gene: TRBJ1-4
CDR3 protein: CASSTRATNEKLFF
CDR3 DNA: TGTGCCAGCTCAACGCGGGCCACAAATGAAAAACTGTTTTTT

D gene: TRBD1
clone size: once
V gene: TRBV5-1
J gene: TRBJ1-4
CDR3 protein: CASSSGQPQGNEKLFF
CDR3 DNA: TGCGCCAGCAGCTCGGGACAGCCCCAGGGTAATGAAAAACTGTTTTTT

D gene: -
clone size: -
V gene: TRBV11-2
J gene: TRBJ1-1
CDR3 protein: CASSFLGTQANTEAFF
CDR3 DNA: TGTGCCAGCAGCTTTTTGGGGACACAGGCGAACACTGAAGCTTTCTTT

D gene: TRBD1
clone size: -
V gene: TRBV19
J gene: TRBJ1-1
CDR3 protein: CASSREQGTEAFF
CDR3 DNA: TGTGCCAGTAGTCGGGAACAGGGGACTGAAGCTTTCTTT

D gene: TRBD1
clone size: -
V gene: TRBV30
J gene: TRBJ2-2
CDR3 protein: CAQGAGELFF
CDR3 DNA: TGTGCCCAGGGGGCCGGGGAGCTGTTTTTT